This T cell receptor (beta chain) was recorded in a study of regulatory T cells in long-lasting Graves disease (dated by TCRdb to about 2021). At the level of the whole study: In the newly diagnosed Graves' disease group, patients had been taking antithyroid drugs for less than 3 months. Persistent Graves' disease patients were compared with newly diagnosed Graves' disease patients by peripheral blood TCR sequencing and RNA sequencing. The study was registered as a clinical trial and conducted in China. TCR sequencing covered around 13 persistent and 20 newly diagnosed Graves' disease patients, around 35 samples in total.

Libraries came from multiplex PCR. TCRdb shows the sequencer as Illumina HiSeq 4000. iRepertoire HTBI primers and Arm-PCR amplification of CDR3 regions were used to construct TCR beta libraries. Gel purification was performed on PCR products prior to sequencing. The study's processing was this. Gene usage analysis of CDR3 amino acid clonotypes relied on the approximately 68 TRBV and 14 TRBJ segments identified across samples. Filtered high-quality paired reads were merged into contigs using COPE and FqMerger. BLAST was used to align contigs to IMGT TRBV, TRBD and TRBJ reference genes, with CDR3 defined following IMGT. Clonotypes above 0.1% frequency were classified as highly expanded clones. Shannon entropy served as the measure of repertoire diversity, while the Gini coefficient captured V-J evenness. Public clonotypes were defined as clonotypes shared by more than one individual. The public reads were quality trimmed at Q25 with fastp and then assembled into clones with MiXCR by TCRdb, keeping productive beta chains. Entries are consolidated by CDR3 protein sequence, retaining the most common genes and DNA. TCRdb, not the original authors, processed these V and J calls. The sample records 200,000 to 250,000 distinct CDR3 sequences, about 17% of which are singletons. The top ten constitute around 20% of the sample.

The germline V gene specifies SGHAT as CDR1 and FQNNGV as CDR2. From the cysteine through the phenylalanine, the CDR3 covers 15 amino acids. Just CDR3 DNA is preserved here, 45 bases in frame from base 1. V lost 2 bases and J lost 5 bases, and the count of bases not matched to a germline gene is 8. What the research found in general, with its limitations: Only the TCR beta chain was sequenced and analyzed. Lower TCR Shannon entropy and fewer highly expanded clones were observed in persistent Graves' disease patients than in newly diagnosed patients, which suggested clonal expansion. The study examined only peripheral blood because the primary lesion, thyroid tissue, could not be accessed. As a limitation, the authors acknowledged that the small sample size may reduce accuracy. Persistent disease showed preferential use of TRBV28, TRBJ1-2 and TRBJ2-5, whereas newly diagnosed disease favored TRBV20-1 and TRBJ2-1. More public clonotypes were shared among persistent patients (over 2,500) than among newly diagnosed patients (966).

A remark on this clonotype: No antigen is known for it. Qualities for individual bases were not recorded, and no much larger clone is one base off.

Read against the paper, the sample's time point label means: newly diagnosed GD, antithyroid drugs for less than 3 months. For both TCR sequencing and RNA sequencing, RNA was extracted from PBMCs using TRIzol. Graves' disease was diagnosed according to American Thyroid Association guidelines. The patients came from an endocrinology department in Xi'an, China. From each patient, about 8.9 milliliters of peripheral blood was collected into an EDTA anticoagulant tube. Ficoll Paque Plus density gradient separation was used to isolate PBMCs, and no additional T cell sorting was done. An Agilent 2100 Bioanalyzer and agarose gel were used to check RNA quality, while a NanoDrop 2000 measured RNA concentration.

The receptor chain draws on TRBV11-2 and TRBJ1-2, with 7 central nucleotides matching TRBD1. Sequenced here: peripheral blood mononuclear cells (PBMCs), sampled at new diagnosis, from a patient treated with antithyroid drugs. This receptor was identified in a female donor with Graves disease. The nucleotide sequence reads TGTGCCAGCAGCTTAAGGGGGCCAGCCCCGTATGGCTACACCTTC. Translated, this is CASSLRGPAPYGYTF. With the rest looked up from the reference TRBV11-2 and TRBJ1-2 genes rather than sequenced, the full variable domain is EAGVAQSPRYKIIEKRQSVAFWCNPISGHATLYWYQQILGQGPKLLIQFQNNGVVDDSQLPKDRFSAERLKGVDSTLKIQPAKLEDSAVYLCASSLRGPAPYGYTFGSGTRLTVV.